The TCR beta chain described here comes from a study of blood T cell repertoires in COVID-19. Study-level background: Samples of COVID-19 (acute and convalescent) were obtained from the United States, Italy and Spain. The cDNA or gDNA used as material had been derived from T cells, B-cell-depleted T cells, or PBMCs.

CDR3 length: 16 residues. V was trimmed by 5 bases and J by 8 bases, leaving 24 bases between them. Germline lookup yields CDR1 SEHNR and CDR2 FQNEAQ (reference sequence). Generated by immunoSEQ multiplex PCR, the TCRdb table keeps only in-frame clones and is missing some. The data contain roughly 47,000 clones, about nine tenths of them seen just once; the ten biggest clones take up about a sixth. The material sequenced was peripheral blood. J is TRBJ1-2 and V is TRBV7-9; no reliable D call. The receptor was derived from a man in his sixties or seventies with active COVID-19. CDR3 sequence (DNA): TGTGCCAGCAGCCCTGGACTAGGGCAGGTTCCTGGGGGCTACACCTTC. The encoded protein is CASSPGLGQVPGGYTF.